Each of the 8 T cell receptor beta chains below was sequenced from the same sample in a study of chemoradiotherapy in HPV16-positive cancers. Generated by immunoSEQ multiplex PCR, the TCRdb table keeps only in-frame clones and is missing some. The sample has approximately 3,100 clones; under 95% are singletons. The source material was tumor tissue, sampled from a patient who underwent chemoradiotherapy. These receptors originate from a human donor with HPV-associated anogenital cancer.

The chain is built from TRBV15 and TRBJ1-4, with 7 positions matching TRBD1. CDR3 length: 13 amino acids. From germline, CDR1 is LNHNV and CDR2 YYDKDF (reference sequence). V shed 7 bases and J 8 bases; nucleotides not matched to a gene: 7. The CDR3 sequence: CATIRGFGEKLFF. The CDR3 DNA is TGTGCCACCATCAGGGGGTTCGGAGAAAAACTGTTTTTT.

V is TRBV7-2 and J is TRBJ1-3; no reliable D call. Germline assignment: CDR1 SGHTA and CDR2 FQGNSA. Trimming took 6 bases from V and 0 from J, leaving 9 bases between them. The CDR3 is 14 amino acids. The CDR3 DNA reads TGTGCCAGCAGTTCCCGGAGCTCTGGAAACACCATATATTTT. Its protein product is CASSSRSSGNTIYF.

This chain connects TRBV15 to TRBJ2-7, with 8 bases aligning to TRBD1. Germline assignment: CDR1 LNHNV and CDR2 YYDKDF (reference sequence). The V segment lost 3 bases and the J segment 2 bases; nucleotides outside the gene matches: 3. This CDR3 region has 14 residues. CDR3 sequence (DNA): TGTGCCACCAGCAGGCCAGGGGGCCCCTACGAGCAGTACGTC. It is translated as CATSRPGGPYEQYV.

The chain joins TRBV7-9 to TRBJ2-5; D remains unclear. V lost 2 bases and J 5 bases, leaving 15 bases between the germline ends. The CDR3 extends over 15 amino acids. Per the germline V gene, CDR1 is SEHNR and CDR2 is FQNEAQ (reference sequence). CDR3 protein: CASSLRALEGETQYF. In DNA, the CDR3 is TGTGCCAGCAGCTTACGGGCCTTAGAAGGGGAGACCCAGTACTTC.

In this sample, this clone turned up once. The V call is TRBV29-1, the J call TRBJ2-1, with D hard to call. The V end was cut by 6 bases, the J end by 6 bases, with 15 bases between. From germline, CDR1 is SQVTM and CDR2 ANQGSEA. The CDR3 is made up of 13 amino acids. DNA of the CDR3: TGCAGCGTGACGAGGTCTAGTAGCAATGAGCAGTTCTTC. Protein sequence: CSVTRSSSNEQFF.

The gene calls are TRBV7-9 and TRBJ1-2, with no clear D. The CDR3 is 13 residues long. Trimming left V 8 bases short and J 2 bases short, with 12 bases between. CDR1 and CDR2 (germline): SEHNR, FQNEAQ (reference sequence). In DNA form, the CDR3 reads TGTGCCAGCGGTGTCCTCATCAACTATGGCTACACCTTC. It encodes CASGVLINYGYTF.

This chain links TRBV7-2 with TRBJ2-7; a possible D gene is TRBD2 (6 bases). Germline CDR1 reads SGHTA; CDR2 reads FQGNSA. V shed 7 bases and J shed 6 bases, with 28 bases lying between them. This CDR3 has 17 amino acids. CDR3 loop: CASTFRSLASTSGEQYF. CDR3 DNA: TGTGCCAGCACCTTTCGTTCACTAGCAAGTACCTCCGGCGAGCAGTACTTC.

J is TRBJ1-1 and V is TRBV15; D is uncertain. V was cut by 2 bases and J by 4 bases, with 14 bases left in between. CDR1 is LNHNV and CDR2 is YYDKDF in the germline V gene (reference sequence). The CDR3 covers 15 residues. Here the CDR3 DNA reads TGTGCCACCAGCAGACCCGGGGTCGCACTCACTGAAGCTTTCTTT. It is translated as CATSRPGVALTEAFF.